This T cell receptor (beta chain) is from a study of chemoradiotherapy in HPV16-positive cancers. Study overall: Functional T-cell assays on a couple of HPV16-positive patients' cells defined candidate HPV-specific clones and common TCR motifs.

Notes on this clone: The antigen is not known.

Germline-derived CDR1 and CDR2 are SGHVS and FNYEAQ. The germline V and J ends were trimmed by 4 bases and 6 bases, with 21 bases remaining between them. This CDR3 has 17 residues. Sequencing was performed with immunoSEQ multiplex PCR; in TCRdb, only in-frame clones are kept and a portion is missing. The table has about 7,600 clones, about 80% seen once. Study-level points and caveats: Non-HPV-specific T cells did not expand in tumors during treatment, whereas candidate HPV-specific clones and E7-related motifs did. Only a couple of HPV16-positive patients supplied the functional HPV-specificity definition.

This clonotype was obtained from a human donor with HPV-associated anogenital cancer. The rearrangement joins TRBV7-6 to TRBJ2-2; D may be TRBD1 (6 bases). Sequences were derived from blood, sampled from a patient who underwent chemoradiotherapy. The CDR3 nucleotides are TGTGCCAGCAGCTCAGGGGCGGCAGGGGATTACGCCGGGGAGCTGTTTTTT. It specifies CASSSGAAGDYAGELFF.